A single sample is the source of the 20 T cell receptor beta chains below, sequenced in a study of T cells after yellow fever vaccination. TCRdb recomputed calls from the 5' RACE reads with MiXCR, one row per CDR3 protein. The repertoire consists of over 110,000 distinct CDR3 sequences, with approximately 7.7% occurring once and the leading ten covering about 0.73%. The specimen was CD4+ T cells sorted from PBMCs, collected 5 days after the yellow fever booster vaccination. Every receptor here comes from a man aged 25-45 years who received the YFV17D yellow fever vaccine.

At least ten counts were recorded for this clonotype. The chain employs TRBV5-1 and TRBJ1-6; TRBD1 matches 8 bases. The V gene's germline CDR1 is SGHRS and CDR2 YFSETQ. J was trimmed by 10 bases and V by 4 bases; bases with no gene match: 10. This CDR3 is 15 amino acids long. The CDR3 is CASSTSDRGRSPLHF. CDR3 nucleotides: TGCGCCAGCAGCACATCCGACAGGGGAAGGTCACCCCTCCACTTT.

This clonotype showed up many times. This chain joins TRBV12-3 or TRBV12-4 and TRBJ2-7; TRBD2 agrees at 9 bases. Trimming cost V 0 bases and J 4 bases; bases outside gene matches: 4. The CDR3 spans 15 residues. CDR3 residues: CASSLAASGMYEQYF. The CDR3 nucleotides read TGTGCCAGCAGTTTAGCGGCTAGCGGGATGTACGAGCAGTACTTC.

Regarding this clonotype: This may be a read error, as it is one base from a much larger clone. V is TRBV9 and J is TRBJ2-3, with D possibly being TRBD2 (5 bases). The length of the CDR3 is 15 residues. Per germline, CDR1 SGDLS and CDR2 YYNGEE. CDR3 protein: CASSVGGSSKDTQYF. In DNA form, the CDR3 reads TGTGCCAGCAGCGTAGGTGGCTCTAGCAAAGATACGCAGTATTTT.

In this sample, this clonotype turned up many times. The gene calls are TRBV6-5 and TRBJ2-2; no clear D. The V and J ends lost 7 bases and 1 base respectively, with 13 bases between them. The CDR3 consists of 15 residues. The V gene's germline CDR1 is MNHEY and CDR2 SVGAGI. CDR3 in DNA: TGTGCCAGCAATAAGGGCGCGGTGAACACCGGGGAGCTGTTTTTT. Amino acid sequence: CASNKGAVNTGELFF.

This clonotype was observed at least ten times. CDR3 region: CSARQTPSYEQYF. As DNA, the CDR3 is TGCAGTGCTAGACAGACACCCTCCTACGAGCAGTACTTC. The rearrangement joins TRBV20-1 to TRBJ2-7; D ambiguous. The CDR3 contains 13 residues. The ends were cut back, 2 bases at V and 0 bases at J, with 8 bases in the middle. Germline CDR1 reads DFQATT; CDR2 reads SNEGSKA (reference sequence).

At least ten counts were recorded for this clonotype. The chain employs TRBV20-1 and TRBJ2-1; D remains ambiguous. Germline V CDR1 and CDR2: DFQATT, SNEGSKA (reference sequence). CDR3 length equals 11 residues. CDR3 sequence: CGVGAVNEQFF. The CDR3 DNA follows: TGCGGGGTCGGCGCCGTCAATGAGCAGTTCTTC.

This clonotype was observed at least ten times. J is TRBJ1-2 and V is TRBV6-1, with D uncertain. Germline lookup yields CDR1 MNHNS and CDR2 SASEGT. Trimming removed 8 bases at V and 0 bases at J, with 10 bases between. The CDR3 has 13 residues. DNA for the CDR3: TGTGCCAGCGTAGGCCCCGCTAACTATGGCTACACCTTC. Translation: CASVGPANYGYTF.

There are many counts of this clonotype. The V call is TRBV12-3 or TRBV12-4, the J call TRBJ2-4; possible D gene TRBD1, 5 bases. The V end lost 6 bases, the J end lost 1 base, and 7 bases lay between the germline ends. This CDR3 has 13 amino acids. Here the CDR3 DNA reads TGTGCCAGCAGCAGACAGGCCAAAAACATTCAGTACTTC. This gives the protein CASSRQAKNIQYF.

This clonotype was observed at least ten times. The V call is TRBV7-3, the J call TRBJ2-1; the match to TRBD2 covers 9 bases. V was clipped by 6 bases and J by 8 bases; unmatched bases: 11. This CDR3 comprises 15 residues. Per the germline V gene, CDR1 is SGHTA and CDR2 is FQGTGA. CDR3 loop: CASSSSGSWRDEQFF. CDR3 DNA: TGTGCCAGCAGTAGTAGCGGGAGTTGGAGAGATGAGCAGTTCTTC.

V and J are TRBV5-4 and TRBJ2-2; D uncertain. V lost 3 bases to trimming and J lost 2 bases, with 11 bases between them. Germline V gene data show CDR1 as SGHNT and CDR2 as YYREEE (reference sequence). The CDR3 loop spans 15 amino acids. CDR3 residues: CASSYGSSNTGELFF. CDR3 DNA sequence: TGTGCCAGCAGCTACGGGTCCTCAAACACCGGGGAGCTGTTTTTT.

This clonotype was seen at least ten times. This chain joins TRBV6-1 and TRBJ2-7; D is undetermined. Trimming removed 7 bases at V and 1 base at J, with 17 bases between. The germline CDR1 and CDR2 sequences are MNHNS and SASEGT. The CDR3 length is 15 residues. Here the CDR3 reads CASNNGRLPSYEQYF. CDR3 sequence (DNA): TGTGCCAGCAACAACGGCAGACTGCCGTCCTACGAGCAGTACTTC.

V and J are TRBV11-2 and TRBJ2-7; TRBD2 is a possible D gene (6 bases). Germline V gene sequence: CDR1 SGHAT, CDR2 FQNNGV. The ends were cut back, 3 bases at V and 4 bases at J, with 22 bases in the middle. The CDR3 totals 17 residues. The CDR3, as DNA: TGTGCCAGCAGCTTCTCGGCGCCCTCAGCGGGCAATTACGAGCAGTACTTC. It encodes CASSFSAPSAGNYEQYF.

Concerning this clonotype itself: A much larger clone lies one base from this, so it may be a read error. The chain has TRBV29-1 and TRBJ2-2; D assignment may be TRBD1 or TRBD2 (5 bases each). This CDR3 spans 13 amino acids. CDR1 SQVTM and CDR2 ANQGSEA come from the germline V gene. Trimming left V 6 bases short and J 3 bases short, with 11 bases between. The CDR3 loop reads CSVRDGYTGELFF. The CDR3 DNA reads as TGCAGCGTCAGGGACGGCTACACCGGGGAGCTGTTTTTT.

This clonotype was counted at least ten times. The chain recombines TRBV29-1 with TRBJ2-7, with 7 bases lining up with TRBD1. The germline gives CDR1 SQVTM, CDR2 ANQGSEA. This CDR3 has 12 residues. The V and J ends lost 4 bases and 2 bases, in that order; junction bases with no gene match: 2. For the CDR3, the DNA is TGCAGCGTTGCACAGGGGACCTACGAGCAGTACTTC. It translates to CSVAQGTYEQYF.

The DNA for the CDR3 is TGTGCCAGCAGCCCCGGGACGTCTGAAAAACTGTTTTTT. This codes for CASSPGTSEKLFF. The chain recombines TRBV11-2 with TRBJ1-4; TRBD1 might be the D (5 bases). CDR1 and CDR2 (germline): SGHAT, FQNNGV. V was clipped by 5 bases and J by 7 bases, with 11 bases between them. This CDR3 has 13 residues.

This clonotype showed up many times. The CDR3 here is CASSSGPNYGYTF. The DNA for the CDR3 is TGTGCCAGTAGTAGTGGGCCGAACTATGGCTACACCTTC. The gene calls are TRBV19 and TRBJ1-2; D gene uncertain. Trimming left V 4 bases short and J 2 bases short, with 8 bases between. The germline CDR1 and CDR2 sequences are LNHDA and SQIVND (reference sequence). This CDR3 is 13 amino acids long. Filled out from reference TRBV19 and TRBJ1-2, the complete variable domain reads DGGITQSPKYLFRKEGQNVTLSCEQNLNHDAMYWYRQDPGQGLRLIYYSQIVNDFQKGDIAEGYSVSREKKESFPLTVTSAQKNPTAFYLCASSSGPNYGYTFGSGTRLTVV.

This clonotype showed up many times. This chain connects TRBV2 to TRBJ2-2; no firm D call. Trimming took 8 bases from V and 0 from J, leaving 7 bases between them. Germline CDR1 and CDR2: SNHLY and FYNNEI. This CDR3 has 13 amino acids. As DNA, the CDR3 is TGTGCCAGCGGCAGCACGAACACCGGGGAGCTGTTTTTT. Protein sequence: CASGSTNTGELFF.

This clonotype showed up many times. The chain uses TRBV10-1 and TRBJ2-2, with 7 nucleotides matching TRBD2. Germline lookup yields CDR1 WNHNN and CDR2 SYGVQD (reference sequence). This CDR3 comprises 14 residues. The junction had 2 bases not matched to a gene; V was cut back by 0 bases and J by 7 bases. Written as DNA, the CDR3 is TGCGCCAGCAGTGAGTCAGCGGGGATCGGGGAGCTGTTTTTT. As protein: CASSESAGIGELFF.

Note on this clonotype: Given a much more abundant clone one base away, this may be a read error. The chain couples TRBV29-1 to TRBJ1-1, with TRBD1 as a possible D gene (5 bases). The CDR3 is 13 amino acids. The germline V gene has CDR1 SQVTM and CDR2 ANQGSEA. Here the CDR3 reads CSVVRGEGTEVFF. For the CDR3, the DNA is TGCAGCGTTGTAAGAGGGGAAGGCACTGAAGTTTTCTTT.

This clonotype was found many times. The V gene is TRBV6-4, the J gene TRBJ2-1; a weak D match, TRBD1 (6 bases). The length of the CDR3 is 13 residues. Deletions cut 4 bases from V and 10 bases from J, with 14 bases between. Per germline, CDR1 MRHNA and CDR2 SNTAGT. The CDR3 DNA reads as TGTGCCAGCAGTGTTGTGGGACAAGAGGAGCAGTTCTTC. This codes for CASSVVGQEEQFF.